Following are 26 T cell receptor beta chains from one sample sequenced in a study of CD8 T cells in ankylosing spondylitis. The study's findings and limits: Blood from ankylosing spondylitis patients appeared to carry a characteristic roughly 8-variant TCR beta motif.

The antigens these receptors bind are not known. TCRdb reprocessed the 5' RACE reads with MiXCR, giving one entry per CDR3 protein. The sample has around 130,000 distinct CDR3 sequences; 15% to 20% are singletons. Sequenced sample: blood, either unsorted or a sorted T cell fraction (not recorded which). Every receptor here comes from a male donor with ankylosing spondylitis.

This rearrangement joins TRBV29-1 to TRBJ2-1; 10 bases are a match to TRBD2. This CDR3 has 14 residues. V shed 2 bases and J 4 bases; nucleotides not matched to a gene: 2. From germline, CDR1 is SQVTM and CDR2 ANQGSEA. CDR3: CSVETSGVYNEQFF. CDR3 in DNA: TGCAGCGTTGAAACTAGCGGGGTTTACAATGAGCAGTTCTTC.

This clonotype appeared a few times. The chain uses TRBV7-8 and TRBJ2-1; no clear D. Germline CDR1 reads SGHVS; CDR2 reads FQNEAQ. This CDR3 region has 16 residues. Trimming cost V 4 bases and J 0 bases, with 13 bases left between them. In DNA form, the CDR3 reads TGTGCCAGCAGCTCCTACCGCCTGGGCTCCTACAATGAGCAGTTCTTC. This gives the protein CASSSYRLGSYNEQFF.

The CDR3 sequence: CASASLGVSLHF. The CDR3 bases are TGTGCTAGTGCCTCCCTCGGTGTGTCCCTCCACTTT. The V and J genes are TRBV12-5 and TRBJ1-6; no reliable D call. This CDR3 spans 12 amino acids. CDR1 and CDR2 (germline): LGHNT, FRNRAP. V lost 7 bases to trimming and J lost 14 bases, with 15 bases between them.

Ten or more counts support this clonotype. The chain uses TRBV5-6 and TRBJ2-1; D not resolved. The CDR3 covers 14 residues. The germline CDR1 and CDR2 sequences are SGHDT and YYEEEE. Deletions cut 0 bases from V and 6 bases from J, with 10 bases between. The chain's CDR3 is CASSLVTRINEQFF. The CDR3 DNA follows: TGTGCCAGCAGCTTGGTAACCCGGATCAATGAGCAGTTCTTC.

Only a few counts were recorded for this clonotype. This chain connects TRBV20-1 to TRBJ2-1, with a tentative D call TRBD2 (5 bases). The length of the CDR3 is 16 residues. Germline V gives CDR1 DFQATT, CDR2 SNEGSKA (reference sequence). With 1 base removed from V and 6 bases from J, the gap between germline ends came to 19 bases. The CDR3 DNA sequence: TGCAGTGCTAGAGGCCGAGCGGAACTAGGATCCAATGAGCAGTTCTTC. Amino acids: CSARGRAELGSNEQFF.

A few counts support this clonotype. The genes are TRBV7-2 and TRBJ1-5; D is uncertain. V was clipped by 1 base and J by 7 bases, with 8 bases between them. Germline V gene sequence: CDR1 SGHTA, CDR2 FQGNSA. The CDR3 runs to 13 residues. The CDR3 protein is CASSLGAGQPQHF. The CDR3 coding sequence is TGTGCCAGCAGCTTAGGTGCGGGCCAGCCCCAGCATTTT.

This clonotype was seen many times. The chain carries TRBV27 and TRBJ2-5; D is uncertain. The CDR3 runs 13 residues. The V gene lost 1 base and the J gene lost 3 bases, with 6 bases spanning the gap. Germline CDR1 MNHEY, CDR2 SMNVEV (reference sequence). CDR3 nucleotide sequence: TGTGCCAGCAGTTTATATAAGGAAGAGACCCAGTACTTC. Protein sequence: CASSLYKEETQYF.

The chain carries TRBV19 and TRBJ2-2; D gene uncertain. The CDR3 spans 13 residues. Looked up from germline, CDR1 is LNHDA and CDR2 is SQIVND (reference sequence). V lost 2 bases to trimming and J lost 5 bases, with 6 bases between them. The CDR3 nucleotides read TGTGCCAGTAGTATACTAGGGACCGGGGAGCTGTTTTTT. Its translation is CASSILGTGELFF.

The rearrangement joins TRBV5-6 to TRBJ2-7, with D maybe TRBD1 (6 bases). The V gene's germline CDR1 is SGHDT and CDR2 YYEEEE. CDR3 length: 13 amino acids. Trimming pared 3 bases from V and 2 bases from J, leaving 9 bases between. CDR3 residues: CASSYGTTYEQYF. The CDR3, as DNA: TGTGCCAGCAGCTACGGGACAACCTACGAGCAGTACTTC. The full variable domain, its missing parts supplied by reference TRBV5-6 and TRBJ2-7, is DAGVTQSPTHLIKTRGQQVTLRCSPKSGHDTVSWYQQALGQGPQFIFQYYEEEERQRGNFPDRFSGHQFPNYSSELNVNALLLGDSALYLCASSYGTTYEQYFGPGTRLTVT.

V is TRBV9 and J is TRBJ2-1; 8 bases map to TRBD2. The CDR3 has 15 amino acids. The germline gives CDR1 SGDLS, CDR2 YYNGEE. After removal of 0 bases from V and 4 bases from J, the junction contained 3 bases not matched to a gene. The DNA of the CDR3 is TGTGCCAGCAGCGTAGCAGCGGGAGAATACAATGAGCAGTTCTTC. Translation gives CASSVAAGEYNEQFF.

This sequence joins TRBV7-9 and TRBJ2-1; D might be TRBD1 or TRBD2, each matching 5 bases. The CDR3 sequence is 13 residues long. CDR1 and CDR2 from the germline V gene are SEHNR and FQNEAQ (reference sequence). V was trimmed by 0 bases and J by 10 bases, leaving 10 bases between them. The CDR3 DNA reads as TGTGCCAGCAGCTTAGCGACAGCGGAGGAGCAGTTCTTC. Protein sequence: CASSLATAEEQFF.

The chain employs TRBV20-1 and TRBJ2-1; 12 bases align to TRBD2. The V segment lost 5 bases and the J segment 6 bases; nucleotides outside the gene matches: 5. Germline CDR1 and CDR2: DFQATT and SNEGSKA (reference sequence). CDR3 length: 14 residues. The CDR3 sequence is CSASGLAGLNEQFF. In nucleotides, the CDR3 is TGCAGTGCTTCGGGACTAGCGGGCCTCAATGAGCAGTTCTTC.

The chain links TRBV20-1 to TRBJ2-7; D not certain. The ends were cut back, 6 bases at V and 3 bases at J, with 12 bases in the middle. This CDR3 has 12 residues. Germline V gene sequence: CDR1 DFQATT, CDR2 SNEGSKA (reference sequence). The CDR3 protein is CSANTRSYEQYF. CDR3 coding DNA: TGCAGTGCAAACACCAGGAGCTACGAGCAGTACTTC.

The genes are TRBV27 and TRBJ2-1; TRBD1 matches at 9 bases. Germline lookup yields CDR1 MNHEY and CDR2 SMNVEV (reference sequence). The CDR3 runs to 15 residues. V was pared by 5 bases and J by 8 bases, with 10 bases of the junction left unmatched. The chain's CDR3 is CASSGGQGILYEQFF. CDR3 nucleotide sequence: TGTGCCAGCAGTGGGGGACAGGGAATTCTCTATGAGCAGTTCTTC.

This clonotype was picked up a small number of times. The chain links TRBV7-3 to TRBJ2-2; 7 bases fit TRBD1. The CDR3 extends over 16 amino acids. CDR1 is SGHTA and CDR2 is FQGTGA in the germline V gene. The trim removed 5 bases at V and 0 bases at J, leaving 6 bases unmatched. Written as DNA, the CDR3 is TGTGCCAGCAGCCCACGGACAGGAACGAACACCGGGGAGCTGTTTTTT. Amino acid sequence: CASSPRTGTNTGELFF. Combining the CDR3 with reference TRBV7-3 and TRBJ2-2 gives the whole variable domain GAGVSQTPSNKVTEKGKYVELRCDPISGHTALYWYRQSLGQGPEFLIYFQGTGAADDSGLPNDRFFAVRPEGSVSTLKIQRTERGDSAVYLCASSPRTGTNTGELFFGEGSRLTVL.

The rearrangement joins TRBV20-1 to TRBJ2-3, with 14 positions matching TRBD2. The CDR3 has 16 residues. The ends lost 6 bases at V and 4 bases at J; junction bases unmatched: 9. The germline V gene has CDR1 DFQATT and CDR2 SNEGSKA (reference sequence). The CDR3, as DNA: TGCAGTGCGACTAGCGGGAGGGGGTATAGGGCAGATACGCAGTATTTT. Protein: CSATSGRGYRADTQYF.

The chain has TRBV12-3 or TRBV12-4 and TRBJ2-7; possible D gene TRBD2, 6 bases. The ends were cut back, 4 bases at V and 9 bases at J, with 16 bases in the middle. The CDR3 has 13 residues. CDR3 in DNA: TGTGCCAGCAGTTCCTCGGGGGTTCGGGGGCAGTACTTC. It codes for CASSSSGVRGQYF.

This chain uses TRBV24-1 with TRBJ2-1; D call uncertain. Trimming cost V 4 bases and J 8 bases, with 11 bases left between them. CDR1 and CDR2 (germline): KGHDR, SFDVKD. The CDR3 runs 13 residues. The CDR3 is CATSDEATDEQFF. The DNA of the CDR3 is TGTGCCACCAGTGACGAAGCGACCGATGAGCAGTTCTTC.

The DNA of the CDR3 is TGTGCCAGCTCGGCGTCGGTCACTGAAGCTTTCTTT. Translation gives CASSASVTEAFF. The rearrangement links TRBV7-9 to TRBJ1-1, with D hard to call. V shed 8 bases and J shed 4 bases, with 11 bases lying between them. Looked up from germline, CDR1 is SEHNR and CDR2 is FQNEAQ (reference sequence). This CDR3 has 12 residues.

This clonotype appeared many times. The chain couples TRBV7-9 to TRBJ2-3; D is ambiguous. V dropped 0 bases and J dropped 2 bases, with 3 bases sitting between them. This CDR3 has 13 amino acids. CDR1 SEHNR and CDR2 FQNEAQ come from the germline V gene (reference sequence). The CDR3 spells CASSLAHTDTQYF. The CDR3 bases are TGTGCCAGCAGCTTAGCACACACAGATACGCAGTATTTT.

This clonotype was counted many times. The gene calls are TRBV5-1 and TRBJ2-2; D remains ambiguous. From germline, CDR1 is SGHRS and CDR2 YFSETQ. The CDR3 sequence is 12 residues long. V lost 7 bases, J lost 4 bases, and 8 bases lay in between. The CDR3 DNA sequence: TGCGCCAGCGAAGGGCCCACCGGGGAGCTGTTTTTT. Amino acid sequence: CASEGPTGELFF. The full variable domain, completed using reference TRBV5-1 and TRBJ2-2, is KAGVTQTPRYLIKTRGQQVTLSCSPISGHRSVSWYQQTPGQGLQFLFEYFSETQRNKGNFPGRFSGRQFSNSRSEMNVSTLELGDSALYLCASEGPTGELFFGEGSRLTVL.

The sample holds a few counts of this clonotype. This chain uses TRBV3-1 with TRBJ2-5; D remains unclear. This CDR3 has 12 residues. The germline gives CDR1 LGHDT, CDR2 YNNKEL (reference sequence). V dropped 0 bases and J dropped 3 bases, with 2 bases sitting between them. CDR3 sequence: CASSQEEETQYF. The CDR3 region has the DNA TGTGCCAGCAGCCAAGAGGAAGAGACCCAGTACTTC.

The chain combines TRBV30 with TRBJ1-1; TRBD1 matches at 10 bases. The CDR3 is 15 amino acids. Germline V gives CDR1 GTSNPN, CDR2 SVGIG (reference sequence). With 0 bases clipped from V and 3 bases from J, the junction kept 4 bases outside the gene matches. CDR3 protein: CAWSVGTGEHTEAFF. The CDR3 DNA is TGTGCCTGGAGTGTAGGGACAGGGGAACACACTGAAGCTTTCTTT.

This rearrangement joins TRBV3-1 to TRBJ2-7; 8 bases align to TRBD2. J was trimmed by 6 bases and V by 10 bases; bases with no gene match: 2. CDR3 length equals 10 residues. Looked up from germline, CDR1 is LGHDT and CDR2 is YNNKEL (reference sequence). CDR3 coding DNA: TGTGCCACCGGGGGGGGCGAGCAGTACTTC. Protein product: CATGGGEQYF.

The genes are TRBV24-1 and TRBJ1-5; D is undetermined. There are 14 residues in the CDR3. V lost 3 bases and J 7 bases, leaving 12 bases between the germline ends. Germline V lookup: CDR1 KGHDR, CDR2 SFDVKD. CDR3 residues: CATSDKLTEQPQHF. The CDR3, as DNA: TGTGCCACCAGTGATAAATTGACCGAACAGCCCCAGCATTTT.

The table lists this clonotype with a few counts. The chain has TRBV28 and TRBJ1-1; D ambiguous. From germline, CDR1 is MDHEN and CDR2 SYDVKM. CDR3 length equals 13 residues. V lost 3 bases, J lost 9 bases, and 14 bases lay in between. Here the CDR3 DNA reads TGTGCCAGCAGTTTGGCACGTCGACTGCAAGCTTTCTTT. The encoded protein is CASSLARRLQAFF.